Listed here are 11 T cell receptor beta chains from one sample, sequenced in a study of neurological immune-mediated disorders. One entry per CDR3 protein, called by TCRdb with MiXCR from the 5' RACE reads. Here the sample spans 95,000 to 150,000 distinct CDR3 sequences, more than 2.5% being singletons. The sequencing sample was made of PBMCs. Every receptor here comes from a woman in her 30s with multiple sclerosis.

This clonotype was recorded many times. The chain recombines TRBV20-1 with TRBJ2-3, with TRBD1 identical over 8 bases. The CDR3 covers 14 residues. Germline V gene sequence: CDR1 DFQATT, CDR2 SNEGSKA (reference sequence). With V trimmed by 5 bases and J by 7 bases, 11 bases remained unmatched. The CDR3 is CSAGQGRLKHTQYF. CDR3 coding DNA: TGCAGTGCTGGACAGGGCCGTCTGAAACATACGCAGTATTTT.

This clonotype was detected many times. V is TRBV6-2 or TRBV6-3 and J is TRBJ2-1; 11 nucleotides agree with TRBD2. The CDR3 totals 16 residues. Germline V gives CDR1 MNHEY, CDR2 SVGEGT. The J segment lost 2 bases and the V segment lost 0 bases, leaving 0 bases of the junction unmatched. The CDR3 DNA is TGTGCCAGCAGTTACTCGACTAGCGGGACCTACAATGAGCAGTTCTTC. Its translation: CASSYSTSGTYNEQFF.

This clonotype was recorded at least ten times. The chain recombines TRBV6-6 with TRBJ1-2, with TRBD1 matching over 10 bases. J was trimmed by 0 bases and V by 6 bases; bases with no gene match: 19. The V gene's germline CDR1 is MNHNY and CDR2 SVGAGI (reference sequence). This CDR3 comprises 20 residues. As DNA, the CDR3 is TGTGCCAGCAGACCGGGGACAGGGGTTATTAACCCGTCGGCTAACTATGGCTACACCTTC. It codes for CASRPGTGVINPSANYGYTF.

This clonotype has a count of ten or more. V is TRBV6-5 and J is TRBJ1-2; 10 bases fit TRBD1. J gave up 1 base and V 5 bases, and 4 bases lay outside the gene matches. This CDR3 is 15 amino acids long. Germline V gene lookup returns CDR1 MNHEY and CDR2 SVGAGI. CDR3 DNA sequence: TGTGCCAGCAGTCCCGACAGGGGGCGTAACTATGGCTACACCTTC. Encoded protein: CASSPDRGRNYGYTF.

This clonotype was observed many times. This rearrangement joins TRBV5-1 to TRBJ2-7; unclear D gene. The CDR3 length is 13 residues. V was cut by 6 bases and J by 0 bases, with 10 bases left in between. Germline assignment: CDR1 SGHRS and CDR2 YFSETQ. The CDR3 loop is CASKSQSSYEQYF. The CDR3 DNA is TGCGCCAGCAAATCCCAGAGCTCCTACGAGCAGTACTTC.

There are many counts of this clonotype. Here the CDR3 reads CASSQWTSGNLYEQYF. CDR3 bases: TGCGCCAGCAGCCAGTGGACTAGCGGAAACCTCTACGAGCAGTACTTC. J is TRBJ2-7 and V is TRBV4-3; 10 bases align to TRBD2. The CDR3 totals 16 residues. The trim removed 3 bases at V and 3 bases at J, leaving 8 bases unmatched. Germline V gives CDR1 LGHNA, CDR2 YSLEER.

Ten or more counts support this clonotype. The chain carries TRBV12-3 or TRBV12-4 and TRBJ2-1; no definite D call. Trimming pared 6 bases from V and 5 bases from J, leaving 8 bases between. The CDR3 totals 12 residues. In nucleotides, the CDR3 is TGTGCCAGCAGCCCATTCGACAATGAGCAGTTCTTC. It specifies CASSPFDNEQFF.

This clonotype has a count of ten or more. The chain has TRBV5-1 and TRBJ2-1, with 9 bases aligning to TRBD2. This CDR3 is built from 18 residues. Looked up from germline, CDR1 is SGHRS and CDR2 is YFSETQ. V lost 0 bases to trimming and J lost 3 bases; unmatched junction nucleotides: 10. CDR3 residues: CASSLGSHSGGVYNEQFF. CDR3 DNA: TGCGCCAGCAGCTTGGGCAGCCATAGCGGGGGTGTCTACAATGAGCAGTTCTTC.

This clonotype was recorded at least ten times. The gene calls are TRBV5-1 and TRBJ2-2; possibly TRBD1 for D (6 bases). The germline V gene encodes CDR1 SGHRS and CDR2 YFSETQ. The V end lost 3 bases, the J end lost 7 bases, and 16 bases lay between the germline ends. This CDR3 is built from 15 residues. CDR3 DNA: TGCGCCAGCAGCTCGAGCGCAGGGGCCGGCGGGGAGCTGTTTTTT. Translation gives CASSSSAGAGGELFF.

This clonotype was seen a handful of times. This sequence joins TRBV12-3 or TRBV12-4 and TRBJ1-3; no firm D call. CDR3 length equals 13 residues. V was clipped by 3 bases and J by 12 bases, with 15 bases between them. CDR3: CASSFSVGKNIYF. DNA for the CDR3: TGTGCCAGCAGTTTTTCAGTTGGAAAAAACATATATTTT.

This clonotype showed up many times. The chain joins TRBV5-1 to TRBJ2-7; D is unresolved. The ends were cut back, 4 bases at V and 7 bases at J, with 15 bases in the middle. The CDR3 has 13 amino acids. CDR1 and CDR2 (germline): SGHRS, YFSETQ. The CDR3 sequence is CASSDDQPSEQYF. For the CDR3, the DNA is TGCGCCAGCAGCGACGACCAACCCTCTGAGCAGTACTTC.